The sample holds many counts of the clone carrying this TCR beta chain. Its antigen is currently unknown. The sample comes from a study of T cell repertoires in cytomegalovirus infection. Across the whole study: CMV epitopes, recently identified HLA-C-restricted and well-studied HLA-B-restricted, were used. Through public TCR beta signatures, both CMV infection and matching HLA type were indicated.

TCRdb re-analysed the reads in MiXCR, keeping a single row per CDR3 protein. The sample holds 80,000 to 95,000 distinct CDR3 sequences, over 25% seen once. Germline CDR1 is SGHTA and CDR2 is FQGTGA. The CDR3 is 13 residues long. Trimming removed 5 bases from V and 7 bases from J, with 9 bases in between. Broader study findings: HLA-C-restricted CMV clonotypes gave the most frequent clonotype in two of eight donors. Identification of carriers of CMV plus the relevant HLA was achieved through cumulative public TCR beta family frequency.

This clonotype originated in a human donor in good health (CMV status not recorded). Some clones in this sample may be carry-over from other donors' samples. The sample consisted of CD8+ T cells from cultured PBMCs, taken from culture after CMV antigen stimulation. The chain recombines TRBV7-3 with TRBJ1-6; D ambiguous. The CDR3 DNA reads as TGTGCCAGCAGCCCGACCAGGAATTCACCCCTCCACTTT. Translated, it gives CASSPTRNSPLHF. Full variable domain (outside the CDR3, taken from reference TRBV7-3 and TRBJ1-6): GAGVSQTPSNKVTEKGKYVELRCDPISGHTALYWYRQSLGQGPEFLIYFQGTGAADDSGLPNDRFFAVRPEGSVSTLKIQRTERGDSAVYLCASSPTRNSPLHFGNGTRLTVT.